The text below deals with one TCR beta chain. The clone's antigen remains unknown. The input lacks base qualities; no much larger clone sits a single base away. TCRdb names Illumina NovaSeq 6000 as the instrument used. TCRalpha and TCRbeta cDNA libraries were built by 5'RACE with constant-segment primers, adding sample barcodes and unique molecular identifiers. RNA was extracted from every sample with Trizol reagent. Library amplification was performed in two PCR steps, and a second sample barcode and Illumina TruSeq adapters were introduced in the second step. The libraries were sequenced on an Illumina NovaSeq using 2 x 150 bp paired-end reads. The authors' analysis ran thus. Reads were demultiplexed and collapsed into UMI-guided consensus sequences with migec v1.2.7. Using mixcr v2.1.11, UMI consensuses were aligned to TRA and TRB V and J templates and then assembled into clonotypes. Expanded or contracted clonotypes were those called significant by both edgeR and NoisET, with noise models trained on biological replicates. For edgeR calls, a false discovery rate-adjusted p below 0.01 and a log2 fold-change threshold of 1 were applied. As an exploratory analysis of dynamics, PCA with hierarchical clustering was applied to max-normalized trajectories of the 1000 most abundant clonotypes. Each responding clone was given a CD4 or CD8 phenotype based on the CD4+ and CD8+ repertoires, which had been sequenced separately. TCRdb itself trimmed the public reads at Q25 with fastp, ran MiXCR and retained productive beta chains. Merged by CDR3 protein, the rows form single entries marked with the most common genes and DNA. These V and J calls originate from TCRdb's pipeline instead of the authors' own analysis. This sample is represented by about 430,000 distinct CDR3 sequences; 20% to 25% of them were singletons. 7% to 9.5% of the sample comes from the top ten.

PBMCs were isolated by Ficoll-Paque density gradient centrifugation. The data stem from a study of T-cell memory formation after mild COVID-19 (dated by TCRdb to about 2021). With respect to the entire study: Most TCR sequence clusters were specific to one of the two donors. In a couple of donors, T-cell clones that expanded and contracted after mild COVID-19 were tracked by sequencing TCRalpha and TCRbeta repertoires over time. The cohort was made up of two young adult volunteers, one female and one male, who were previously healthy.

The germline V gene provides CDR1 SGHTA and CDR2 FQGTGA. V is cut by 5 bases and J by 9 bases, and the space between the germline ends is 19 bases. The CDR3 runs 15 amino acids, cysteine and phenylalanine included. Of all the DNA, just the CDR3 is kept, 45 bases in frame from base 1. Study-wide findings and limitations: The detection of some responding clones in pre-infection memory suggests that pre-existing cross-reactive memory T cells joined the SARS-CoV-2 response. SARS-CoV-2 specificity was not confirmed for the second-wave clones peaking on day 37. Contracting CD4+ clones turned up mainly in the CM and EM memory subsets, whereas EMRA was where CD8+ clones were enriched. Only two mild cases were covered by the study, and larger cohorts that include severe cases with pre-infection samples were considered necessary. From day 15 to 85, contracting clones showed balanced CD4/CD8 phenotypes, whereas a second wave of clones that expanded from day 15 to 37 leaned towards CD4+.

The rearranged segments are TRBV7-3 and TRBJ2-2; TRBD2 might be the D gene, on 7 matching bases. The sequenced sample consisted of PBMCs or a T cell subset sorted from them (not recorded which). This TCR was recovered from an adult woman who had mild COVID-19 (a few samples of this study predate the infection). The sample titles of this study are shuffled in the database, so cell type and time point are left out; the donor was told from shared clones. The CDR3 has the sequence CASSPGEGDRRELFF. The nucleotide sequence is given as TGTGCCAGCAGCCCAGGGGAGGGGGACCGAAGGGAGCTGTTTTTT. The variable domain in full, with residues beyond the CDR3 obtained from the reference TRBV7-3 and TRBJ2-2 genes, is GAGVSQTPSNKVTEKGKYVELRCDPISGHTALYWYRQSLGQGPEFLIYFQGTGAADDSGLPNDRFFAVRPEGSVSTLKIQRTERGDSAVYLCASSPGEGDRRELFFGEGSRLTVL.